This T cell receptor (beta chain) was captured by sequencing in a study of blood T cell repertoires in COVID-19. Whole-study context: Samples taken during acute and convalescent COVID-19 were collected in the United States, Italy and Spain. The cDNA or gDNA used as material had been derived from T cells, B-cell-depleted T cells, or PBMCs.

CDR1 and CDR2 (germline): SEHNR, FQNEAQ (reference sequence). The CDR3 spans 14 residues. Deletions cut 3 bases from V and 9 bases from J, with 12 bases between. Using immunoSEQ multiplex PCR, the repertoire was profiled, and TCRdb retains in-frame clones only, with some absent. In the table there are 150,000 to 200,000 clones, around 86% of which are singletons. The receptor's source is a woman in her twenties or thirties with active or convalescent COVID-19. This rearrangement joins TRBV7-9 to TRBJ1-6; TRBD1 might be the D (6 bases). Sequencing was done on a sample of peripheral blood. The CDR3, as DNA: TGTGCCAGCAGCTTCGGGGGGCAAGGTTCACCCCTCCACTTT. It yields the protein CASSFGGQGSPLHF.